Given below is one TCR beta chain in context. The antigen is unknown. The sample comes from a study of T-cell memory formation after mild COVID-19. Study background: TCR clusters showed largely donor specificity.

Overall study findings and caveats: The authors left the SARS-CoV-2 specificity of second-wave clones peaking on day 37 unconfirmed. CD8+ contracting clones occupied EMRA, while CD4+ ones occupied mainly CM and EM.

One entry per CDR3 protein, called by TCRdb with MiXCR from the 5' RACE reads. Among 400,000 to 500,000 distinct CDR3 sequences listed, 20% to 25% were seen once. Germline CDR1 reads SGHDT; CDR2 reads YYEEEE. This CDR3 has 15 residues. V lost 0 bases and J lost 7, with 11 bases in between. This receptor was taken from an adult woman who had mild COVID-19 (a few samples of this study predate the infection). Cell type and time point are not known. V is TRBV5-6 and J is TRBJ1-6; maybe TRBD1 (6 bases). The sequencing input was PBMCs or a T cell subset sorted from them (not recorded which). CDR3: CASSLAGGENSPLHF. In nucleotides, the CDR3 is TGTGCCAGCAGCTTGGCTGGGGGCGAGAATTCACCCCTCCACTTT.